This T cell receptor (beta chain) derives from a study of T cells in Graves' hyperthyroidism and ophthalmopathy. The CDR3 regions of TCR beta were amplified from RNA transcripts. TCR CDR3 regions were first amplified by RT-PCR with HTBI primers. TCRdb fed the multiplex PCR reads into MiXCR, producing one record per CDR3 protein. The repertoire has about 400,000 distinct CDR3 sequences, 14% to 15% of them found once; the top ten carry 13%. Looked up from germline, CDR1 is SGHRS and CDR2 is YFSETQ. V shed 5 bases and J shed 6 bases, with 8 bases lying between them. The CDR3 contains 11 residues. This clonotype was picked up a small number of times.

The V gene is TRBV5-1, the J gene TRBJ1-1; a possible D gene is TRBD1 (6 bases). The clonotype was recovered from a man younger than 35 with Graves' ophthalmopathy. Sequencing input: blood. In nucleotides, the CDR3 is TGCGCCAGCAGGGGGGGCCCTGAAGCTTTCTTT. Its translation: CASRGGPEAFF.